Below, one TCR beta chain is given with its context. A few counts support this clonotype. Its antigen remains undetermined. Base qualities are missing; no much larger clone stands one base away. The sample comes from a study of response to subunit inactivated influenza vaccine (dated by TCRdb to the late 2010s). For the study in its entirety: Deep quantitative profiling of the T cell receptor repertoire was used in the study to follow responses to a trivalent subunit inactivated influenza vaccine. Beyond this particular receptor, the publication reports: The authors proposed that each seasonal influenza vaccination may bring in only a limited number of new T cells.

There are 16 amino acids in the CDR3, from cysteine to phenylalanine inclusive. The kept DNA is CDR3 alone, 48 bases in frame from the first base. V and J lose 0 bases and 3 bases, and a span of 9 bases separates them. In the germline V gene (reference sequence), CDR1 corresponds to LGHDT and CDR2 to YNNKEL. Receptors were amplified or captured by RT-PCR. The data were produced on an Illumina HiSeq 2500. TCRdb itself trimmed the public reads at Q25 with fastp, ran MiXCR and retained productive beta chains. Every distinct CDR3 protein forms one entry, paired with its most common genes and DNA. A total of more than 600,000 distinct CDR3 sequences appear in this sample, less than 20% of them only once. Together, the top ten hold around 9.9% of the sample.

This sample comprised PBMCs from blood, obtained more than 4 days after vaccination. This clonotype was obtained from a man aged 45-65 years who received an inactivated influenza vaccine. Donor details come from another sample of the same person, matched by shared clones. This chain joins TRBV3-1 to TRBJ2-6, with no confident D gene call. The DNA sequence is as follows: TGTGCCAGCAGCCAAGATGGGTCTTTTGGGGCCAACGTCCTGACTTTC. It translates to CASSQDGSFGANVLTF.